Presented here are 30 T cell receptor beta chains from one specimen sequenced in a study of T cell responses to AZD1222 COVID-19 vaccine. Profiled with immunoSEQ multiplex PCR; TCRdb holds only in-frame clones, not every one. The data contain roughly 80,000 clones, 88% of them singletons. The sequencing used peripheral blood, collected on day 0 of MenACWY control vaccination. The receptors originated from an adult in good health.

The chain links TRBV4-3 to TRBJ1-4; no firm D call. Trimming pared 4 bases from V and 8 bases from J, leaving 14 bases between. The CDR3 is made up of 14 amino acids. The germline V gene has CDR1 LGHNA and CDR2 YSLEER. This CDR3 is CASSRMADGEKLFF. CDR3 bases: TGCGCCAGCAGCCGGATGGCTGACGGAGAAAAACTGTTTTTT.

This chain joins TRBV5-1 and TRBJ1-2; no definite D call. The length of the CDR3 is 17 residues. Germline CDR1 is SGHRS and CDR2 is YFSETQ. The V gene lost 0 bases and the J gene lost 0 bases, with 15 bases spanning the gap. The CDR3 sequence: CASSLGRGAAPNYGYTF. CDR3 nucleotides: TGCGCCAGCAGCTTGGGGCGAGGCGCAGCCCCTAACTATGGCTACACCTTC.

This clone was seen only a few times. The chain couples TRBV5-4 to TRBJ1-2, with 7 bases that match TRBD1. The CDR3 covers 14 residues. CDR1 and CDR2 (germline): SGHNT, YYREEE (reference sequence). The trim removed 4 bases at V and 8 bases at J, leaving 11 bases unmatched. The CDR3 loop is CASSPPQTGRGYTF. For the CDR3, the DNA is TGTGCCAGCAGCCCGCCACAGACAGGGAGAGGCTACACCTTC.

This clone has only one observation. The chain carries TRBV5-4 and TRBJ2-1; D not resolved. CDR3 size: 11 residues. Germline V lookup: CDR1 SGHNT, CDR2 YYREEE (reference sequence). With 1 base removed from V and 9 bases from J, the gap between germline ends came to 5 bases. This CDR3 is CASSLKFEQFF. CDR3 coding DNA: TGTGCCAGCAGCTTGAAGTTTGAGCAGTTCTTC.

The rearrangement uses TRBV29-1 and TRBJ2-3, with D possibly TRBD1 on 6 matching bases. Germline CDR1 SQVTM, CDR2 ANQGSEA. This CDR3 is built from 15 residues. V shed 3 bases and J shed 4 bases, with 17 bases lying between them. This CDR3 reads CSVDTTGSAADTQYF. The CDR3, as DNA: TGCAGCGTTGACACAACAGGGTCAGCGGCAGATACGCAGTATTTT.

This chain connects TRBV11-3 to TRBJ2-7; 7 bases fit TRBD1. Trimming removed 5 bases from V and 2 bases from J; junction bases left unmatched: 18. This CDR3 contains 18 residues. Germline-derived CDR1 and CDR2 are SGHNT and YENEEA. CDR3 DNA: TGTGCCAGCAGCGCTTCCGTTGGTCCGGGACAGCGCACCTACGAGCAGTACTTC. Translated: CASSASVGPGQRTYEQYF.

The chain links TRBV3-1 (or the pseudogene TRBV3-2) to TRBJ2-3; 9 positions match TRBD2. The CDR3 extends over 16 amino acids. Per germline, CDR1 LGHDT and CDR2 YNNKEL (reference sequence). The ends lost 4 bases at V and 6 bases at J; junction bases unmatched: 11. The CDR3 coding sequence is TGTGCCAGCAGCCGCCTAGCGGGGAAACGGGGGGATACGCAGTATTTT. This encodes CASSRLAGKRGDTQYF.

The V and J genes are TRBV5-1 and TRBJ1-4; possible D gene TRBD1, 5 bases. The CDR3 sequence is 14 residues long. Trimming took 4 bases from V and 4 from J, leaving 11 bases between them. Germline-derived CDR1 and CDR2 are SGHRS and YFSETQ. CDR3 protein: CASSEGPNNEKLFF. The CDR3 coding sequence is TGCGCCAGCAGCGAGGGACCGAATAATGAAAAACTGTTTTTT.

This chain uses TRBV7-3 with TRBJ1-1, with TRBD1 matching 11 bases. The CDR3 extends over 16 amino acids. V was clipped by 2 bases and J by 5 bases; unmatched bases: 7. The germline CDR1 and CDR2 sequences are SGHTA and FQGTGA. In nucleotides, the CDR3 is TGTGCCAGCAGCTTAGCGGGACAGGGGGTAGGGACTGAAGCTTTCTTT. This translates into CASSLAGQGVGTEAFF.

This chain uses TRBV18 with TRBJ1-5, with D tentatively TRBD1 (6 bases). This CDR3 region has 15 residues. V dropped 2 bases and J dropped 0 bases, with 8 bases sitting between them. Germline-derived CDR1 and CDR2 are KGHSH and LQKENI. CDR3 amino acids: CASSPGQTSNQPQHF. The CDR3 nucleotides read TGTGCCAGCTCACCAGGACAGACTAGCAATCAGCCCCAGCATTTT.

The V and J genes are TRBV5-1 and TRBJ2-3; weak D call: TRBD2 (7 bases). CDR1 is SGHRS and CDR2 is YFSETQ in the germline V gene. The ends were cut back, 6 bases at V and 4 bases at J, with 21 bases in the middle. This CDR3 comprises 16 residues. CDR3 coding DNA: TGCGCCAGCACCGGAACATGGGGGGGCCTTCCAGATACGCAGTATTTT. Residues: CASTGTWGGLPDTQYF. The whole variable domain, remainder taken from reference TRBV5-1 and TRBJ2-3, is KAGVTQTPRYLIKTRGQQVTLSCSPISGHRSVSWYQQTPGQGLQFLFEYFSETQRNKGNFPGRFSGRQFSNSRSEMNVSTLELGDSALYLCASTGTWGGLPDTQYFGPGTRLTVL.

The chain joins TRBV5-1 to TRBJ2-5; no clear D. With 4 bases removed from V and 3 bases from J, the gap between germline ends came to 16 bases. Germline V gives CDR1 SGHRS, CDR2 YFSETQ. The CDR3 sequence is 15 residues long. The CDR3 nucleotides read TGCGCCAGCAGCCGATCGCCTAGTGAAAAAGAGACCCAGTACTTC. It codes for CASSRSPSEKETQYF. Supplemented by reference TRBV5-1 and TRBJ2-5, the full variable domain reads KAGVTQTPRYLIKTRGQQVTLSCSPISGHRSVSWYQQTPGQGLQFLFEYFSETQRNKGNFPGRFSGRQFSNSRSEMNVSTLELGDSALYLCASSRSPSEKETQYFGPGTRLLVL.

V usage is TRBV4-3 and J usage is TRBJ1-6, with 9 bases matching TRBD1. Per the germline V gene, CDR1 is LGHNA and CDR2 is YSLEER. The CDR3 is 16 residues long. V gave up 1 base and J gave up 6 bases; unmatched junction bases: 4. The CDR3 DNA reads TGCGCCAGCAGCCAAGTCCCGGGACAGGGTAATTCACCCCTCCACTTT. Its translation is CASSQVPGQGNSPLHF.

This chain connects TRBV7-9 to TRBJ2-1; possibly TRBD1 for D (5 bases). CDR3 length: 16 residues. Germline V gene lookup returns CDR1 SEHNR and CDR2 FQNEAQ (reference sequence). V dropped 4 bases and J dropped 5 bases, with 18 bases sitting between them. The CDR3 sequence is CASSYPRGGQNNEQFF. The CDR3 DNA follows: TGTGCCAGCAGCTATCCTCGCGGTGGACAAAACAATGAGCAGTTCTTC. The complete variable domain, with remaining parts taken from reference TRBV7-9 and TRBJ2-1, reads DTGVSQNPRHKITKRGQNVTFRCDPISEHNRLYWYRQTLGQGPEFLTYFQNEAQLEKSRLLSDRFSAERPKGSFSTLEIQRTEQGDSAMYLCASSYPRGGQNNEQFFGPGTRLTVL.

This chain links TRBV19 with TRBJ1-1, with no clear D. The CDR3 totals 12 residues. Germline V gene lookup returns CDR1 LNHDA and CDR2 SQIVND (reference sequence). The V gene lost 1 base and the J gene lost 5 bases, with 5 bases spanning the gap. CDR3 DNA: TGTGCCAGTAGTATAGCGGGAACTGAAGCTTTCTTT. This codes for CASSIAGTEAFF.

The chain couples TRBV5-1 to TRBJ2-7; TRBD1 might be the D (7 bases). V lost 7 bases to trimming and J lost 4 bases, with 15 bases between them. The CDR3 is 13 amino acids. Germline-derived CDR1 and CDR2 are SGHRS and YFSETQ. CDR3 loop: CASGGTANYEQYF. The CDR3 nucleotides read TGCGCCAGCGGGGGGACAGCAAATTACGAGCAGTACTTC.

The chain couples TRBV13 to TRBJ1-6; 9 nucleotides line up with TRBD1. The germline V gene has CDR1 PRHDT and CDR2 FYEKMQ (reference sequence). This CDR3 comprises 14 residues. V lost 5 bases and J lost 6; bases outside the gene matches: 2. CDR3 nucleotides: TGTGCCAGCAGCCTACAGGGGGCTAATTCACCCCTCCACTTT. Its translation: CASSLQGANSPLHF.

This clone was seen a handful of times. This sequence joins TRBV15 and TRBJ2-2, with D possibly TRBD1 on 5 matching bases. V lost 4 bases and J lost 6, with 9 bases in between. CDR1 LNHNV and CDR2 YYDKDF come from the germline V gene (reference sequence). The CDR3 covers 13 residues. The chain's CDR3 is CATSKGAAGELFF. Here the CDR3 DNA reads TGTGCCACCAGCAAAGGGGCGGCCGGGGAGCTGTTTTTT.

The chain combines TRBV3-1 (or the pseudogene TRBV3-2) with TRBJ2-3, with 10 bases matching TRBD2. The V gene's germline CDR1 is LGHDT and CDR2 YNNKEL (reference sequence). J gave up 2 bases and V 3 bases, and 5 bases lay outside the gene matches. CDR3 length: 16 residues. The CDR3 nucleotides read TGTGCCAGCAGCCATCCCACTAGCGGGGTCACAGATACGCAGTATTTT. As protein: CASSHPTSGVTDTQYF.

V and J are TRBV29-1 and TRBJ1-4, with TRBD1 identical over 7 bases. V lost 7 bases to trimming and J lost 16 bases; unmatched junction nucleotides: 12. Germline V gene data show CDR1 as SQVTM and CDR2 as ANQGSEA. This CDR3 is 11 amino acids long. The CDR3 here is CSGGDSLVTFF. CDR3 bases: TGCAGCGGCGGGGACAGCTTAGTAACGTTTTTT.

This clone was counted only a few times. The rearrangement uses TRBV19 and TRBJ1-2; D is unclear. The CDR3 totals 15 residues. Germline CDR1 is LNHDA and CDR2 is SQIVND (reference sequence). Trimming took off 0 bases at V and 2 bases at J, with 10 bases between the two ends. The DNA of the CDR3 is TGTGCCAGTAGTATAGATGGTACAGCCAACTATGGCTACACCTTC. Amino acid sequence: CASSIDGTANYGYTF.

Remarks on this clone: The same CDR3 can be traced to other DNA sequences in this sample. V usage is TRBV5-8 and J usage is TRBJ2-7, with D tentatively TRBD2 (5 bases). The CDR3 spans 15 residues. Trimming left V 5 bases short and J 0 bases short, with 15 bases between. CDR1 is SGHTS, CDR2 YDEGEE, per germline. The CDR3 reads CASSPRGMSSYEQYF. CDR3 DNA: TGTGCCAGCAGTCCTCGAGGGATGAGCTCCTACGAGCAGTACTTC. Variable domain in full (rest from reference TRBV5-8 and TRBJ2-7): EAGVTQSPTHLIKTRGQQATLRCSPISGHTSVYWYQQALGLGLQFLLWYDEGEERNRGNFPPRFSGRQFPNYSSELNVNALELEDSALYLCASSPRGMSSYEQYFGPGTRLTVT.

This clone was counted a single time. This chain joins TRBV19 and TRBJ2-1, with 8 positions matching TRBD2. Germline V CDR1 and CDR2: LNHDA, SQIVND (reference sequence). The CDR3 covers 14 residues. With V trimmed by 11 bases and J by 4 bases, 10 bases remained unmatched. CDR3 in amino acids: CAPPRLARYNEQFF. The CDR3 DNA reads TGTGCCCCACCGAGACTAGCGAGATACAATGAGCAGTTCTTC. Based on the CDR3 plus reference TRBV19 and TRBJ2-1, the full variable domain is DGGITQSPKYLFRKEGQNVTLSCEQNLNHDAMYWYRQDPGQGLRLIYYSQIVNDFQKGDIAEGYSVSREKKESFPLTVTSAQKNPTAFYLCAPPRLARYNEQFFGPGTRLTVL.

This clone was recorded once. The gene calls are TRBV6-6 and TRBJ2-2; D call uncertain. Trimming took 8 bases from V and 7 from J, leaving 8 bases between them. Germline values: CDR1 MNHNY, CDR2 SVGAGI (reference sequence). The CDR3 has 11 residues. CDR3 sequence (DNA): TGTGCCAGCCGGGTCGTCGGGGAGCTGTTTTTT. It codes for CASRVVGELFF.

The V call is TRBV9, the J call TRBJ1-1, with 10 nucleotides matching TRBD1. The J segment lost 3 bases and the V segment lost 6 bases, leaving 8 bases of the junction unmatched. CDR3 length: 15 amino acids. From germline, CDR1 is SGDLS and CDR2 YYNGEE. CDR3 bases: TGTGCCAGCACTCCCTTGACAGGGGGCTACACTGAAGCTTTCTTT. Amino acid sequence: CASTPLTGGYTEAFF.

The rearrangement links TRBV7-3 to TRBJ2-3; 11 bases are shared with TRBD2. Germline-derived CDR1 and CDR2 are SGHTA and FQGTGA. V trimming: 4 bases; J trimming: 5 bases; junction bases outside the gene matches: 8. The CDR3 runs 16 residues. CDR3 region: CASSSPGLAAGDTQYF. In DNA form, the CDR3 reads TGTGCCAGCAGCTCCCCGGGACTAGCGGCGGGAGATACGCAGTATTTT. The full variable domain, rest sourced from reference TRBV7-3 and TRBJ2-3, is GAGVSQTPSNKVTEKGKYVELRCDPISGHTALYWYRQSLGQGPEFLIYFQGTGAADDSGLPNDRFFAVRPEGSVSTLKIQRTERGDSAVYLCASSSPGLAAGDTQYFGPGTRLTVL.

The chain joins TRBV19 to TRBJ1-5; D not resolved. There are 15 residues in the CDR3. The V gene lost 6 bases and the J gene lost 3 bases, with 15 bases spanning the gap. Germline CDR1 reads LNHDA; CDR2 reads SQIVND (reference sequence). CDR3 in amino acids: CASRRSGGANQPQHF. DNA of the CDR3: TGTGCCAGTAGGAGATCGGGCGGCGCCAATCAGCCCCAGCATTTT.

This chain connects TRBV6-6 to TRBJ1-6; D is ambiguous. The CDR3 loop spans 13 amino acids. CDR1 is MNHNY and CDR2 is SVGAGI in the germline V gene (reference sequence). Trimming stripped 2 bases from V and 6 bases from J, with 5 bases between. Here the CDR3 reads CASSYDPNSPLHF. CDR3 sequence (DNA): TGTGCCAGCAGTTACGACCCTAATTCACCCCTCCACTTT.

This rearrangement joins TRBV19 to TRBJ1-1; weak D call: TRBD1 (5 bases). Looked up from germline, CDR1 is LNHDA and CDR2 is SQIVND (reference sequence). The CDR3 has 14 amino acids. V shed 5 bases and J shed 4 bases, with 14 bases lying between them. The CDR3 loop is CASSLGPGSTEAFF. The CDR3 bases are TGTGCCAGTAGTCTGGGGCCGGGATCCACTGAAGCTTTCTTT. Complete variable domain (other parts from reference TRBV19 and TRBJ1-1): DGGITQSPKYLFRKEGQNVTLSCEQNLNHDAMYWYRQDPGQGLRLIYYSQIVNDFQKGDIAEGYSVSREKKESFPLTVTSAQKNPTAFYLCASSLGPGSTEAFFGQGTRLTVV.

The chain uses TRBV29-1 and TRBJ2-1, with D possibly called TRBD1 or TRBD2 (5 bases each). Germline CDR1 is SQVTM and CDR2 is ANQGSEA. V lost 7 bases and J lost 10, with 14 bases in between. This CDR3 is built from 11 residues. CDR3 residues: CSANHGTEQFF. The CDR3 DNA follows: TGCAGCGCCAATCATGGGACCGAGCAGTTCTTC.